This is a list of T cell receptor beta chains from one sample in a study of cytomegalovirus exposure and HLA in healthy donors. This table comes from immunoSEQ multiplex PCR, and its TCRdb copy is limited to in-frame clones, with some not included. The sample holds 100,000 to 150,000 clones, 75% to 85% seen once. Sequencing used PBMCs. These receptors originate from a woman under 30 in good health and CMV-seropositive. Both conserved end residues are part of each CDR3. The D gene is left open where the match is weak. Size is omitted from some rows. Given values are once, few, many or a class for expanded clones.

v_call,clone_size,j_call,d_call,cdr3_nt,cdr3_aa
TRBV7-6,-,TRBJ1-1,TRBD1,TGTGCCAGCAGCGACGCTACAGGGGGCGAAGCTTTCTTT,CASSDATGGEAFF
TRBV15,few,TRBJ1-2,-,TGTGCCACCAGCAGAGGCCGGGACACACCTCAGAACGATGGCTACACCTTC,CATSRGRDTPQNDGYTF
TRBV6-5,-,TRBJ2-5,-,TGTGCCAGCCAGAGGGTTTCAGGTGGGGAGACCCAGTACTTC,CASQRVSGGETQYF
TRBV7-2,-,TRBJ1-2,TRBD1,TGTGCCAGCAGCGTAGCCCCAGGGGGTGGATCCTATGGCTACACCTTC,CASSVAPGGGSYGYTF
TRBV6-1,once,TRBJ2-1,TRBD2,TGTGCCAGCGGGAGCGGGGGGGGGTCCTACAATGAGCAGTTCTTC,CASGSGGGSYNEQFF
TRBV27,-,TRBJ1-1,-,TGTGCCAGCAGGGTGGCGGGTGGGGGGACTGAAGCTTTCTTT,CASRVAGGGTEAFF
TRBV7-9,-,TRBJ2-7,TRBD2,TGTGCCAGCAGCTTAGAGGCTAGCGGGGGCGAGCAGTACTTC,CASSLEASGGEQYF
TRBV7-6,-,TRBJ2-3,TRBD2,TGTGCCAGCAGCTTAGAAACTAGCGGGATCACAGATACGCAGTATTTT,CASSLETSGITDTQYF
TRBV28,-,TRBJ1-6,-,TGTGCCAGCAGTTTTCAGATTAAAAATTCACCCCTCCACTTT,CASSFQIKNSPLHF
TRBV11-3,few,TRBJ2-1,TRBD2,TGTGCCAGCAGTCGAGGAGGGACTAATGCCTACAATGAGCAGTTCTTC,CASSRGGTNAYNEQFF
TRBV28,-,TRBJ2-7,-,TGTGCCAGCAGTTCCGGTGACAGGATGACCTACGAGCAGTACTTC,CASSSGDRMTYEQYF
TRBV5-1,-,TRBJ1-1,-,TGCGCCAGCAGCCCGGTGGGGGGGCGTGTGGGCACTGAAGCTTTCTTT,CASSPVGGRVGTEAFF
TRBV15,-,TRBJ2-7,-,TGTGCCACCAGCAGAGATAGGGAGAGCTACGAGCAGTACTTC,CATSRDRESYEQYF
TRBV2,-,TRBJ2-7,TRBD1,TGTGCCAGCATGAAGGGGACAGGGGAGCCCTACGAGCAGTACTTC,CASMKGTGEPYEQYF
TRBV6-1,few,TRBJ2-3,-,TGTGCCAGCAGTACGAGGGATACGCAGTATTTT,CASSTRDTQYF
TRBV30,-,TRBJ2-2,-,TGTGCCTGGAGTGTAGGGACTTCGAACACCGGGGAGCTGTTTTTT,CAWSVGTSNTGELFF
TRBV6-1,-,TRBJ1-5,TRBD1,TGTGCCAGCAGTTATACGACAGGGATAGCCCAGCATTTT,CASSYTTGIAQHF
TRBV1,few,TRBJ2-2,-,TGCACCCCAACGGTGAAACTAGCGGGGGCCCCGGGCACCGGGGAGCTGTTTTTT,CTPTVKLAGAPGTGELFF
TRBV25-1,once,TRBJ2-3,TRBD1,TGTGCCAGCAGTGCTCGGGACAGCAACACAGATACGCAGTATTTT,CASSARDSNTDTQYF
TRBV5-1,-,TRBJ2-3,TRBD2,TGCGCCAGCAGCGCGGGACTAGCGGGGTTATCAGATACGCAGTATTTT,CASSAGLAGLSDTQYF
TRBV29-1,-,TRBJ1-2,-,TGCAGCTTAGAACAGGGTGTAGGCTATGGCTACACCTTC,CSLEQGVGYGYTF
TRBV21-1,-,TRBJ1-5,-,TGTGCCAGCAGCCCCGGGGGGGACGGAATACTACACAATCAGCCCCAGCATTTT,CASSPGGDGILHNQPQHF
TRBV7-3,few,TRBJ2-3,-,TGTGCCAGCAGTTCAGAGGAAGATACGCAGTATTTT,CASSSEEDTQYF
TRBV10-3,-,TRBJ2-5,TRBD1,TGTGCCATCAGTGAGTCAAGGGGGCGGGTAGAGACCCAGTACTTC,CAISESRGRVETQYF
TRBV19,-,TRBJ1-3,-,TGTGCCAGCGGCCGGGACTTTGTCGGAAACACCATATATTTT,CASGRDFVGNTIYF
TRBV28,-,TRBJ1-3,-,TGTGCCAGCAACGACAACTCTGGAAACACCATATATTTT,CASNDNSGNTIYF
TRBV29-1,-,TRBJ2-7,TRBD2,TGCAGCGTTGAAGGCTTTACCGGGACTAGCGACTCCTACGAGCAGTACTTC,CSVEGFTGTSDSYEQYF
TRBV6-5,-,TRBJ2-7,TRBD1,TGTGCCAGCAGTCGGGACAGTCGCTACGAGCAGTACTTC,CASSRDSRYEQYF
TRBV7-9,-,TRBJ1-3,-,TGTGCCAGCAGCTTGGGGGGGAGCTCTGGAAACACCATATATTTT,CASSLGGSSGNTIYF
TRBV9,-,TRBJ2-3,TRBD2,TGTGCCAGCAGCGTAGGGGGAGCGGGGGGCGGAGGAGATACGCAGTATTTT,CASSVGGAGGGGDTQYF
TRBV4-1,-,TRBJ2-1,TRBD2,TGCGCCAGCAGCCAACCTCCGGGACTAGTTTTGGATGAGCAGTTCTTC,CASSQPPGLVLDEQFF
TRBV28,-,TRBJ2-7,TRBD1,TGTGCCAGCAGTATACAGGGGGGCTACGAGCAGTACTTC,CASSIQGGYEQYF
TRBV20-1,-,TRBJ1-2,-,TGCAGTGCTAGAGCAGGGGATGGCTACACCTTC,CSARAGDGYTF
TRBV5-1,-,TRBJ2-3,TRBD2,TGCGCCAGCAGCTTGGCCGGCCGGGGGGGCACAGATACGCAGTATTTT,CASSLAGRGGTDTQYF
TRBV4-1,-,TRBJ2-5,TRBD1,TGCGCCAGCAGCCAACCCGGACAGGGGGCAGGGGAGACCCAGTACTTC,CASSQPGQGAGETQYF
TRBV6-5,-,TRBJ2-5,TRBD2,TGTGCCAGCAGTCCCGCTAGCGGGGGGCGAGAGACCCAGTACTTC,CASSPASGGRETQYF
TRBV6-6,-,TRBJ1-2,-,TGTGCCAGCAGAAAAGCCTATGGCTACACCTTC,CASRKAYGYTF
TRBV9,-,TRBJ2-7,TRBD1,TGTGCCAGCAGCCCCCGGACAGGGGACTACGAGCAGTACTTC,CASSPRTGDYEQYF
TRBV28,-,TRBJ2-7,-,TGTGCCAGCAGTCCTGGGGGGGGCGGTCCTACGATGGGGCAGTACTTC,CASSPGGGGPTMGQYF
TRBV5-1,-,TRBJ2-2,-,TGCGCCAGCCACTACCGCAGGGCTGACACCGGGGAGCTGTTTTTT,CASHYRRADTGELFF
TRBV10-1,-,TRBJ1-6,-,TGCGCCAGCAGCGGACAGAAAAATTCACCCCTCCACTTT,CASSGQKNSPLHF
TRBV5-4,-,TRBJ2-2,TRBD1,TGTGCCAGCAGCCCGGGACAGGGGCACACCGGGGAGCTGTTTTTT,CASSPGQGHTGELFF
TRBV2,-,TRBJ2-3,-,TGTGCCACCTCAGGGGGGCGCACAGATACGCAGTATTTT,CATSGGRTDTQYF
TRBV29-1,-,TRBJ2-1,TRBD2,TGCAGCGTTGAAGATGGGACTAGCTACAATGAGCAGTTCTTC,CSVEDGTSYNEQFF
TRBV6-1,-,TRBJ1-6,-,TGTGCCAGCAGTGAGGCCAGGGTTTCACCCCTCCACTTT,CASSEARVSPLHF
TRBV6-6,-,TRBJ2-7,TRBD1,TGTGCCAGCAGGTGGGACAGCCCTACCTACGAGCAGTACTTC,CASRWDSPTYEQYF
TRBV5-1,-,TRBJ1-3,TRBD1,TGCGCCAGCAGCCCCGCCGGGGACAGCGTCGGAAACACCATATATTTT,CASSPAGDSVGNTIYF
TRBV5-1,-,TRBJ2-5,TRBD1,TGCGCCAGCAGCCCTCAACCCGGACAGGGTGGGGAGACCCAGTACTTC,CASSPQPGQGGETQYF
TRBV6-1,few,TRBJ2-7,TRBD1,TGTGCCAGCAGCAACCGGGACAGGAGTTCCTACGAGCAGTACTTC,CASSNRDRSSYEQYF
TRBV7-2,-,TRBJ2-1,-,TGTGCCAGCAGCCCACGGAGGCTAACCGATGGGTGGTTCTTC,CASSPRRLTDGWFF